Listed below are T cell receptor beta chains from one sample, sequenced in a study of CD8+ T cells in alopecia areata. Profiled with immunoSEQ multiplex PCR; TCRdb holds only in-frame clones, not every one. Of fewer than 250,000 clones listed, around three fifths are singletons. Material: CD4+ T cells sorted from blood, obtained at week 4, from a patient treated with tofacitinib. These receptors were collected from a human donor with alopecia areata. CDR3s include the opening cysteine and the closing phenylalanine or tryptophan. The D gene is left open where the match is weak. The size field is filled for only some rows; it gives once, few, many or a size class.

D	size	V	J	DNA	CDR3
NA	NA	TRBV29-1	TRBJ2-1	TGCAGCGTCGTCGACAGTTATGAGCAGTTCTTC	CSVVDSYEQFF
NA	NA	TRBV2	TRBJ2-5	TGTGCCAGCAGTGAAGAGAGCCACTTAGGGACCCAGTACTTC	CASSEESHLGTQYF
NA	NA	TRBV5-4	TRBJ2-3	TGTGCCAGCAGCTTGGCCAAGGGCACAGATACGCAGTATTTT	CASSLAKGTDTQYF
TRBD1	NA	TRBV6-5	TRBJ1-6	TGTGCCAGCAGTTACGCCTCGGGACAGGGCAGATCACCCCTCCACTTT	CASSYASGQGRSPLHF
NA	few	TRBV7-9	TRBJ1-1	TGTGCCAGCAGCTTAGGTGCGGGGGAGGCTTTCTTT	CASSLGAGEAFF
NA	NA	TRBV15	TRBJ2-1	TGTGCCACCAGCAGAGATTACGGGGGAACGGATGAGCAGTTCTTC	CATSRDYGGTDEQFF
NA	NA	TRBV4-3	TRBJ2-3	TGCGCCAGCAGCCAAGATCTGTGGGATACGCAGTATTTT	CASSQDLWDTQYF
NA	NA	TRBV30	TRBJ1-2	TGTGCCTGGAGTGTACTGGGCACCTACGGCTACACCTTC	CAWSVLGTYGYTF
TRBD2	once	TRBV7-2	TRBJ2-3	TGTGCCAGCAGCCCCCGGACTAGCGGACACACAGATACGCAGTATTTT	CASSPRTSGHTDTQYF
NA	NA	TRBV30	TRBJ2-5	TGTGCCTGGAGTCCGACGGATGGGGGGCAGTACTTC	CAWSPTDGGQYF
NA	few	TRBV18	TRBJ2-7	TGTGCCAGCTCACCGGGCAATAGTAACTACGAGCAGTACTTC	CASSPGNSNYEQYF
TRBD1	once	TRBV5-1	TRBJ2-3	TGCGCCAGCAGCACCGGACAGGGTCTGGGGGTCACAGATACGCAGTATTTT	CASSTGQGLGVTDTQYF
TRBD1	few	TRBV29-1	TRBJ2-7	TGCAGCGTTGGAGGGGGCTTGACCTACGAGCAGTACTTC	CSVGGGLTYEQYF
TRBD1	NA	TRBV4-1	TRBJ1-3	TGCGCCAGCAGCCAAGGGACAGGACCAATCTCTGGAAACACCATATATTTT	CASSQGTGPISGNTIYF
NA	NA	TRBV5-4	TRBJ2-1	TGTGCCAGCAGCACGGGACCTATGTCCAATGAGCAGTTCTTC	CASSTGPMSNEQFF
NA	once	TRBV20-1	TRBJ2-3	TGCAGTGCGCCGACCGGGGATACGCAGTATTTT	CSAPTGDTQYF
NA	NA	TRBV29-1	TRBJ1-6	TGCAGCGTTGAGACAACGCCCCTCCACTTT	CSVETTPLHF
TRBD1	NA	TRBV10-3	TRBJ1-1	TGTGCCATCAGCAGGGGGGGAGACACTGAAGCTTTCTTT	CAISRGGDTEAFF
NA	once	TRBV6-5	TRBJ2-7	TGTGCCAGCAGGGGAGCCGAGCAGTACTTC	CASRGAEQYF
TRBD1	NA	TRBV23-1	TRBJ1-1	TGCGCCAGCAGTCAATCGGGGACAGGGGCCTGGACTTGCTTT	CASSQSGTGAWTCF
NA	NA	TRBV5-4	TRBJ1-6	TGTGCCAGCAGCGCCGACCCCCAGACGATGAATTCACCCCTCCACTTT	CASSADPQTMNSPLHF
NA	NA	TRBV27	TRBJ1-1	TGTGCCAGCAGTTTTGGGTACGTTGGAGTGAACACTGAAGCTTTCTTT	CASSFGYVGVNTEAFF
NA	NA	TRBV5-1	TRBJ2-1	TGCGCCAGCAGTCCGTCCCGGGACTCTTCCGAGGACCTGTTCTTC	CASSPSRDSSEDLFF
NA	NA	TRBV29-1	TRBJ1-2	TGCAGCGTTGGACATTATGACTATGGCTACACCTTC	CSVGHYDYGYTF
TRBD2	NA	TRBV9	TRBJ2-1	TGTGCCAGCAGCGTAAGTAGCGGGGCCTCCTACAATGAGCAGTTCTTC	CASSVSSGASYNEQFF
TRBD2	NA	TRBV15	TRBJ2-7	TGTGCCACCAGCATCAGACTAGCCGAAACCCACGAGCAGTACTTC	CATSIRLAETHEQYF
NA	few	TRBV5-1	TRBJ2-3	TGCGCCAGCAGCTTGGACGTGGGAGCGACGACGCAGTATTTT	CASSLDVGATTQYF
NA	once	TRBV30	TRBJ2-7	TGTGCCTGCCAAGGAAAGGCTGGACGGCTTCCCTACGAGCAGTACTTC	CACQGKAGRLPYEQYF
TRBD1	NA	TRBV7-2	TRBJ2-7	TGTGCCAGCAGCAAACAGGGGGCGGGCGAGCAGTACTTC	CASSKQGAGEQYF
TRBD1	NA	TRBV30	TRBJ1-2	TGTGCCTGGAGCGGACAGGGATTGGGTGATGGCTACACCTTC	CAWSGQGLGDGYTF
NA	once	TRBV5-1	TRBJ1-1	TGCGCCAGCAGCCCGCAAATACAGGGGAACACTGAAGCTTTCTTT	CASSPQIQGNTEAFF
TRBD1	few	TRBV29-1	TRBJ1-6	TGCAGCGTTGCACAGGGGCGGAATTCACCCCTCCACTTT	CSVAQGRNSPLHF
NA	NA	TRBV18	TRBJ1-2	TGTGCCAGCTCACCACCAGCCGGGGGCGGCTACACCTTC	CASSPPAGGGYTF